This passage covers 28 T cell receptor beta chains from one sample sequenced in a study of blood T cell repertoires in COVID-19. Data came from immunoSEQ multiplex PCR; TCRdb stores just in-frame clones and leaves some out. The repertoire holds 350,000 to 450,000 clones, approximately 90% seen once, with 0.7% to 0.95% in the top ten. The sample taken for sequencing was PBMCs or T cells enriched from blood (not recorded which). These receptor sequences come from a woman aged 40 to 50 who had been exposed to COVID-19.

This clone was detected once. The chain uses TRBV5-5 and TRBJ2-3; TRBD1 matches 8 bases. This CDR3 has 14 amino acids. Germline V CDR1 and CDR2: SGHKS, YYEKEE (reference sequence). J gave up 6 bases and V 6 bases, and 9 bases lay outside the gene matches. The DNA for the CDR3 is TGTGCCAGCACCATCGGGACAGGAGGGGATACGCAGTATTTT. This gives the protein CASTIGTGGDTQYF.

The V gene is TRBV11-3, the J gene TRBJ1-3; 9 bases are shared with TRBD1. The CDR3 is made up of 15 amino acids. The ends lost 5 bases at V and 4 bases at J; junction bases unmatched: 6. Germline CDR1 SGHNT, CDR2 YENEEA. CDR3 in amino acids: CASSRTGGPGNTIYF. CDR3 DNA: TGTGCCAGCAGCCGAACAGGGGGCCCAGGAAACACCATATATTTT.

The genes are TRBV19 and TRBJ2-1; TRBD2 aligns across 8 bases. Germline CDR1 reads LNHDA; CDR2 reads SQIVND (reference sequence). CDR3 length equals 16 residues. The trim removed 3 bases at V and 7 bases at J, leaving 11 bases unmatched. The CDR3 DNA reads TGTGCCAGTAGTATCCTCCGTAGCGGGACGGGGAATGAGCAGTTCTTC. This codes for CASSILRSGTGNEQFF.

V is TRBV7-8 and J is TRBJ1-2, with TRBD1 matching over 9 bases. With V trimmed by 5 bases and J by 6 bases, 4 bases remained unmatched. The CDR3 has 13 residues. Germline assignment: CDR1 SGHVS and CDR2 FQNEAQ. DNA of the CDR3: TGTGCCAGCAGCCAGCGGGACAGGGATGGCTACACCTTC. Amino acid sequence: CASSQRDRDGYTF.

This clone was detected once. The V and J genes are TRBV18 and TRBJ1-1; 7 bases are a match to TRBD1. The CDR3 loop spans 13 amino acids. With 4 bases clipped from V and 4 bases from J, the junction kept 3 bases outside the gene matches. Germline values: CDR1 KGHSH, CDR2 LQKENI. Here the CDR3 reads CASSQGARTEAFF. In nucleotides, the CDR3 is TGTGCCAGCTCACAGGGGGCGCGCACTGAAGCTTTCTTT.

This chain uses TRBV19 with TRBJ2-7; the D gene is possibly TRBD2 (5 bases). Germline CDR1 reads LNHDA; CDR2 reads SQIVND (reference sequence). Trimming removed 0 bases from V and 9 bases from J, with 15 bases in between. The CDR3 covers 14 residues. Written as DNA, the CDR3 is TGTGCCAGTAGTATAGATAGGGAACGGGGAGCGCAGTACTTC. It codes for CASSIDRERGAQYF.

The CDR3 region has the DNA TGCAGCGCATTGGACAGCCCAACTAATGAAAAACTGTTTTTT. This encodes CSALDSPTNEKLFF. The chain joins TRBV29-1 to TRBJ1-4; weak D call: TRBD1 (6 bases). CDR3 size: 14 residues. Trimming took off 7 bases at V and 0 bases at J, with 12 bases between the two ends. CDR1 SQVTM and CDR2 ANQGSEA come from the germline V gene.

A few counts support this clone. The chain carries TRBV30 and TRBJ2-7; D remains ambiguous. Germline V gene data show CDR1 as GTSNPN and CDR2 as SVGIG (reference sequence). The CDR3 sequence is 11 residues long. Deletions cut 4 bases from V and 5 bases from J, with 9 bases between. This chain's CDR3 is CAWMVGNEQYF. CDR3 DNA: TGTGCCTGGATGGTGGGCAACGAGCAGTACTTC. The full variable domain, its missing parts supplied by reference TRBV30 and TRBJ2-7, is SQTIHQWPATLVQPVGSPLSLECTVEGTSNPNLYWYRQAAGRGLQLLFYSVGIGQISSEVPQNLSASRPQDRQFILSSKKLLLSDSGFYLCAWMVGNEQYFGPGTRLTVT.

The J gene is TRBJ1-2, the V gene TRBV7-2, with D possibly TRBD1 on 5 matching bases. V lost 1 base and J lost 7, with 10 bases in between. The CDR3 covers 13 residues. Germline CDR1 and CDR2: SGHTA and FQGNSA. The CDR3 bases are TGTGCCAGCAGCTTAGAGTTAGGGGCTGGCTACACCTTC. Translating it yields CASSLELGAGYTF.

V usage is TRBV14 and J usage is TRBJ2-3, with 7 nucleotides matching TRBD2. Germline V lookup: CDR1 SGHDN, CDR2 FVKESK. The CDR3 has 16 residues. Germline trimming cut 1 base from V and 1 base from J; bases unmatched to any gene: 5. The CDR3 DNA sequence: TGTGCCAGCAGCCAAGCATTCGGACTAGGCACAGATACGCAGTATTTT. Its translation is CASSQAFGLGTDTQYF.

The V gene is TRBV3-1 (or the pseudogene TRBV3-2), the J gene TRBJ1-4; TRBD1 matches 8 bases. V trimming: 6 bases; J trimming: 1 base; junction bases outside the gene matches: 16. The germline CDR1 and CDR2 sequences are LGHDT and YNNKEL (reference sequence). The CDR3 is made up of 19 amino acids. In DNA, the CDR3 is TGTGCCAGCAGTAAGACAGGGGCAGTTTTCGTTGGAACTAATGAAAAACTGTTTTTT. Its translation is CASSKTGAVFVGTNEKLFF.

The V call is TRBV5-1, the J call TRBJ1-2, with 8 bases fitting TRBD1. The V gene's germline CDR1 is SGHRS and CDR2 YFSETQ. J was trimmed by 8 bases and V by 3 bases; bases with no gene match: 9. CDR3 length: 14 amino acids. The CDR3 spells CASSSGQGGGGYTF. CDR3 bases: TGCGCCAGCAGCTCCGGACAGGGAGGAGGAGGCTACACCTTC.

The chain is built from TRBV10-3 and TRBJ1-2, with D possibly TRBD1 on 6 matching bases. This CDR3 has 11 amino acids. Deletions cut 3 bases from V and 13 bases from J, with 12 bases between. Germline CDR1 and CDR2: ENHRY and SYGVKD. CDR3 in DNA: TGTGCCATCAGTGAAGGGGGAGCCGCCACCTTC. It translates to CAISEGGAATF.

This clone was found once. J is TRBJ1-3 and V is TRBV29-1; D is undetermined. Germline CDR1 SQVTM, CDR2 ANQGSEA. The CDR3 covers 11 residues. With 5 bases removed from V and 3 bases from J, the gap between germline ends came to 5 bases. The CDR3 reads CSVSHGNTIYF. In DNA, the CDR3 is TGCAGCGTTTCACATGGAAACACCATATATTTT.

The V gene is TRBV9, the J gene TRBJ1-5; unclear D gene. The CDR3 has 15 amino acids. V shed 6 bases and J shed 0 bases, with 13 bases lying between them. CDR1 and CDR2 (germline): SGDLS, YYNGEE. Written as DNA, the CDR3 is TGTGCCAGCAAACAGCTGGAGGTTAGCAATCAGCCCCAGCATTTT. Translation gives CASKQLEVSNQPQHF.

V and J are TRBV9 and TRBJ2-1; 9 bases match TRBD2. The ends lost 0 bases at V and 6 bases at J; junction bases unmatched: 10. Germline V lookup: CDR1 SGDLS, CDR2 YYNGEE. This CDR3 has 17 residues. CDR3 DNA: TGTGCCAGCAGCGTAGCGGCGGGAGGGCCGGGGGTCAATGAGCAGTTCTTC. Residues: CASSVAAGGPGVNEQFF.

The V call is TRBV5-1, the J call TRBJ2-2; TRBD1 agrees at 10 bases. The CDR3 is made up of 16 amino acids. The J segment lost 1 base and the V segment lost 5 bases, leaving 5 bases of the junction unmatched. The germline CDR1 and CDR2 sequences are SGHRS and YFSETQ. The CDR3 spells CASRPGTGVNTGELFF. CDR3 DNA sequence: TGCGCCAGCAGACCCGGGACAGGGGTGAACACCGGGGAGCTGTTTTTT.

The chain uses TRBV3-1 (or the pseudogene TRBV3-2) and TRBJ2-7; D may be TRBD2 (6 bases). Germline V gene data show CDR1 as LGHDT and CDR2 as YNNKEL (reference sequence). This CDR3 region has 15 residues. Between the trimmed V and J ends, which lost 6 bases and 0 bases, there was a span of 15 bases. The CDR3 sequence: CASSLGTSSSYEQYF. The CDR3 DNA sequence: TGTGCCAGCAGTCTTGGGACTTCCAGCTCCTACGAGCAGTACTTC.

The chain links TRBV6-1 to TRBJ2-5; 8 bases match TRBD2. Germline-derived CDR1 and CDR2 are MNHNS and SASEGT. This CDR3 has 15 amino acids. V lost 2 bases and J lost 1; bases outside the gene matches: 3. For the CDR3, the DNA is TGTGCCAGCAGTGAAAGGCTAGCGGGCCAAGAGACCCAGTACTTC. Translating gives CASSERLAGQETQYF.

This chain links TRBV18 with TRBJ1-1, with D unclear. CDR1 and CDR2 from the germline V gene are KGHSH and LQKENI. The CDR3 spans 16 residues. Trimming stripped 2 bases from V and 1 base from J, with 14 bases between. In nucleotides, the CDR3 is TGTGCCAGCTCACCAATAAATATAGGAGGGAACACTGAAGCTTTCTTT. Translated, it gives CASSPINIGGNTEAFF.

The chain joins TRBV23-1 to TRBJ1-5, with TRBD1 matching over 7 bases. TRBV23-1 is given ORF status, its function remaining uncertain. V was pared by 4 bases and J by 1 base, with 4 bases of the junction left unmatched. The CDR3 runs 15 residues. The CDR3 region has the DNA TGCGCCAGCAGTCCCCTGGGACAGAGCAATCAGCCCCAGCATTTT. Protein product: CASSPLGQSNQPQHF.

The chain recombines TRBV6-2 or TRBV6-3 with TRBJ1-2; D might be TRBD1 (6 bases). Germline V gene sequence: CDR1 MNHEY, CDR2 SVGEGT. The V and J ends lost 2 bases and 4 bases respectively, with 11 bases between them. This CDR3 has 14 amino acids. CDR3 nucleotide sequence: TGTGCCAGCAGTTACGGTGCCAGGGGCTATGGCTACACCTTC. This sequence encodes CASSYGARGYGYTF.

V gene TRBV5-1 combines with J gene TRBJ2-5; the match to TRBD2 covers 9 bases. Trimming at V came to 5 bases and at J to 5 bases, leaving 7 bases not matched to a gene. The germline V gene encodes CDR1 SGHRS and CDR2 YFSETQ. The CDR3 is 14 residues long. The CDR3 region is CASSNSGGKETQYF. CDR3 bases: TGCGCCAGCAGTAATAGCGGGGGAAAGGAGACCCAGTACTTC.

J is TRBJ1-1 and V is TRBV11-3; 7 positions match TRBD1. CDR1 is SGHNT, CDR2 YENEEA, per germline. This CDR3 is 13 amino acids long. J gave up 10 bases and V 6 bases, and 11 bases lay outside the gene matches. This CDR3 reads CASSAGTAGAAFF. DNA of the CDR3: TGTGCCAGCAGTGCCGGGACAGCCGGGGCAGCTTTCTTT.

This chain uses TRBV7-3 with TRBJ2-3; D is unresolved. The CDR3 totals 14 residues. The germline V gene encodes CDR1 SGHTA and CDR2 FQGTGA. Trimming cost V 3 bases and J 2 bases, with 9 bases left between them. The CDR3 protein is CASSFGAATDTQYF. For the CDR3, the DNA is TGTGCCAGCAGCTTCGGCGCGGCCACAGATACGCAGTATTTT. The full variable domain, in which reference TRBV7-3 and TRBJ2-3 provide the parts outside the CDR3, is GAGVSQTPSNKVTEKGKYVELRCDPISGHTALYWYRQSLGQGPEFLIYFQGTGAADDSGLPNDRFFAVRPEGSVSTLKIQRTERGDSAVYLCASSFGAATDTQYFGPGTRLTVL.

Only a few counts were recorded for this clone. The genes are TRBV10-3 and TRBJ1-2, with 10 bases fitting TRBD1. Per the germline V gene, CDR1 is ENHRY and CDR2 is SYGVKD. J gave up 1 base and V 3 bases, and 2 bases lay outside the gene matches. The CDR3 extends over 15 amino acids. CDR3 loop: CAISEGTGDNYGYTF. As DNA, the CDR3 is TGTGCCATCAGTGAAGGGACAGGGGATAACTATGGCTACACCTTC.

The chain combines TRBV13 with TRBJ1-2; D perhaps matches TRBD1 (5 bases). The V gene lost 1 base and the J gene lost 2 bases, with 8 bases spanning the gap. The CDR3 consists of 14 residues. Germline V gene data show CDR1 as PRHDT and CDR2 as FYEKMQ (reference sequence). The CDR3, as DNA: TGTGCCAGCAGCTTAGACTCAGGGAACTATGGCTACACCTTC. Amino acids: CASSLDSGNYGYTF.

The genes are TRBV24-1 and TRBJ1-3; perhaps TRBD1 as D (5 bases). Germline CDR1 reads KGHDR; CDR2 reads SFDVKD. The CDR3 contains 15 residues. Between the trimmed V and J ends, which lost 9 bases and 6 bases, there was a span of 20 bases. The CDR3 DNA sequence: TGTGCCACCCCTAGGGACTCACGAGGGGAAAACACCATATATTTT. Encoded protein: CATPRDSRGENTIYF.